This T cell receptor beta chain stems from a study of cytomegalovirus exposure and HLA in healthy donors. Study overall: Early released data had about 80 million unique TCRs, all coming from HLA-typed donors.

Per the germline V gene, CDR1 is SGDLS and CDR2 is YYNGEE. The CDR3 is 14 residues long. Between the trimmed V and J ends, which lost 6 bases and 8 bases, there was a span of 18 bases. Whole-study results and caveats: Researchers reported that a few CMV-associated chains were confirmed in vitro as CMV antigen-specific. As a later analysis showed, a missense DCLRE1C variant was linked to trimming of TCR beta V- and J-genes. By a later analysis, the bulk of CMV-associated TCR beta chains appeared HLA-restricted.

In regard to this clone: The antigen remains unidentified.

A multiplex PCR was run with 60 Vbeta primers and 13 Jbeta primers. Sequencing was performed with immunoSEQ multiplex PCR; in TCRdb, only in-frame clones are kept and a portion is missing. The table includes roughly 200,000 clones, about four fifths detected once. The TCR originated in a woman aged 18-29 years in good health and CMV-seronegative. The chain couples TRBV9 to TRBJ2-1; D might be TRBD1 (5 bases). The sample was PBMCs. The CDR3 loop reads CASKGALPADEQFF. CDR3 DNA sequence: TGTGCCAGCAAAGGGGCCCTCCCGGCCGATGAGCAGTTCTTC.